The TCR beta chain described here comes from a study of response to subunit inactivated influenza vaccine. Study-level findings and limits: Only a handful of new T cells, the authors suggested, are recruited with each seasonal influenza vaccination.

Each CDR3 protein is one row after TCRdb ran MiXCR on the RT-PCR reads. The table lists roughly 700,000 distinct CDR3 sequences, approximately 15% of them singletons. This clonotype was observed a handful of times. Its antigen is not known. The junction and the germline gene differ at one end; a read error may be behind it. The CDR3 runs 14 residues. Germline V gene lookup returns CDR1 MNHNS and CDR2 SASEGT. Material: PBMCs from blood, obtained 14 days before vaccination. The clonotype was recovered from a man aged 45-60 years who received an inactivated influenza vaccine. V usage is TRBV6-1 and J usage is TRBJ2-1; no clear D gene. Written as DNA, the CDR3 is TGTGCCACCAGTGACAACTCTTACAGCAATGAGCAGTTCTTC. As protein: CATSDNSYSNEQFF.